This T cell receptor (beta chain) derives from a study of identical twins. General study results and limits: Conclusions were based on cross-sectional statistical analysis, without following the same donors. Abundant cord blood beta clonotypes carried fewer insertions; memory repertoires showed none.

In TCRdb, the 5' RACE reads were re-called with MiXCR into one record per CDR3 protein. Of a few hundred thousand distinct CDR3 sequences in the sample, around 9.7% are singletons; the top ten hold around 7.1%. This clonotype was seen ten or more times. Its antigen remains unidentified. CDR1 and CDR2 from the germline V gene are SGDLS and YYNGEE. The CDR3 extends over 13 amino acids. Trimming left V 3 bases short and J 3 bases short, with 7 bases between. Each donor was a healthy Caucasian. These same records also appear under a second study, on yellow fever vaccine responses in identical twins.

The rearrangement joins TRBV9 to TRBJ2-1, with D uncertain. The receptor was derived from a woman under 30 in good health. The specimen was CD8+ T cells sorted from blood. The CDR3, as DNA: TGTGCCAGCAGCGCCTTCGTCTACAATGAGCAGTTCTTC. Its protein is CASSAFVYNEQFF.